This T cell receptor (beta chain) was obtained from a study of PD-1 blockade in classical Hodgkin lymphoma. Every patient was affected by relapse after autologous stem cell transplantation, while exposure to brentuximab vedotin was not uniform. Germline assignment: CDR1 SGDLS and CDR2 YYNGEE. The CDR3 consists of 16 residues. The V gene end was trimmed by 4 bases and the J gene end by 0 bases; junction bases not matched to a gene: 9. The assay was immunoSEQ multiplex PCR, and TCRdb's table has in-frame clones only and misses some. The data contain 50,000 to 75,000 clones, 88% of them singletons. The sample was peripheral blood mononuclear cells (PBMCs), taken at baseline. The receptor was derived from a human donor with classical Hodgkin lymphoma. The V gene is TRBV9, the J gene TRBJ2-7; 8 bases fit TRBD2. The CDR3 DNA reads TGTGCCAGCAGCTTAGACGGCGGGGGGACCTCCTACGAGCAGTACTTC. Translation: CASSLDGGGTSYEQYF.